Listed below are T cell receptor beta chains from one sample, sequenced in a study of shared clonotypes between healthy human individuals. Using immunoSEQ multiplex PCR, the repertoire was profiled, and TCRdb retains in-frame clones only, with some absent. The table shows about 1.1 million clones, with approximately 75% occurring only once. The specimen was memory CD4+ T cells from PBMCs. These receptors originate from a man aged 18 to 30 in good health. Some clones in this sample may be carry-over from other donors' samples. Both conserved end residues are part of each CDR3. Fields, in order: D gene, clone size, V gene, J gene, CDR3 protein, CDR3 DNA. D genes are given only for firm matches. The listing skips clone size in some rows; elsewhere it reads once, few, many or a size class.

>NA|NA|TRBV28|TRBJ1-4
CASSSHPIKLFF
TGTGCCAGCAGTTCTCATCCAATTAAACTGTTTTTT
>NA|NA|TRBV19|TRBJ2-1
CASSNTGSSYNEQFF
TGTGCCAGTAGTAATACAGGGTCCTCCTACAATGAGCAGTTCTTC
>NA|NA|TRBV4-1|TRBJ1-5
CASSRSPLGGDQPQHF
TGCGCCAGCAGCCGAAGCCCCCTGGGAGGGGATCAGCCCCAGCATTTT
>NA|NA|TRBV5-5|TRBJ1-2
CASSLDSYGYTF
TGTGCCAGCAGCCTGGACAGCTATGGCTACACCTTC
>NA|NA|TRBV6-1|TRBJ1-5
CASSEGLQAHQHF
TGTGCCAGCAGTGAAGGCCTACAGGCCCATCAGCATTTT
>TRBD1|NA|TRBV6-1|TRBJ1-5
CASRLLGTGNQPQHF
TGTGCCAGCAGACTCCTCGGGACAGGCAATCAGCCCCAGCATTTT
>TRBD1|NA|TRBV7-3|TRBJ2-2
CASSPRPGQGWSTGELFF
TGTGCCAGCAGCCCCCGTCCGGGACAGGGGTGGTCAACCGGGGAGCTGTTTTTT
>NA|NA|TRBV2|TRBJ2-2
CASSDRAYGDTGELFF
TGTGCCAGCAGTGATCGGGCATATGGGGACACCGGGGAGCTGTTTTTC
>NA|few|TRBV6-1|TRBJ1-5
CASSARQAPSNQPQHF
TGTGCCAGCAGTGCCCGACAGGCCCCGAGCAATCAGCCCCAGCATTTT
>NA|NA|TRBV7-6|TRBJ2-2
CASTKEANTGELFF
TGTGCCAGCACCAAGGAGGCGAACACCGGGGAGCTGTTTTTT
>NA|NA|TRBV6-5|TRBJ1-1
CASSFREGTEAFF
TGTGCCAGCAGTTTCAGAGAGGGCACTGAAGCTTTCTTT
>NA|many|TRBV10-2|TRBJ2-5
CASGGLPETQYF
TGCGCCAGCGGGGGACTCCCGGAGACCCAGTACTTC
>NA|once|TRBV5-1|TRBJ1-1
CASSLALDGQSGAFF
TGCGCCAGCAGCTTGGCCTTAGATGGCCAGTCAGGAGCTTTCTTT
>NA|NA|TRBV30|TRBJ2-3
CAWTLSSTDTQYF
TGTGCCTGGACGTTATCTAGCACAGATACGCAGTATTTT
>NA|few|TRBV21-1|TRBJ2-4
CASSAGTSGSLVIQYF
TGTGCCAGCAGCGCCGGGACTAGCGGGAGTCTGGTCATTCAGTACTTC
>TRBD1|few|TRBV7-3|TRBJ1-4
CASSPKRTGHLEKLFF
TGTGCCAGCAGCCCGAAGCGGACAGGTCATCTTGAAAAACTGTTTTTT
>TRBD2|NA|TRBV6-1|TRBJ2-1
CASSEVWGVGGTSGRRRDEQFF
TGTGCCAGCAGTGAAGTGTGGGGTGTGGGGGGGACTAGCGGGAGGCGTAGGGATGAGCAGTTCTTC
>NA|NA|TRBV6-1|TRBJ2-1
CASSEAALRWFF
TGTGCCAGCAGTGAAGCGGCTCTTAGGTGGTTCTTC
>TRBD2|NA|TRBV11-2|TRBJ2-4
CASSRRGVAKNIQYF
TGTGCCAGCAGCCGCCGGGGGGTAGCCAAAAACATTCAGTACTTC
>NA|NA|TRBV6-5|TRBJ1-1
CASKGVELMNTEAFF
TGTGCCAGCAAGGGGGTAGAACTCATGAACACTGAAGCTTTCTTT
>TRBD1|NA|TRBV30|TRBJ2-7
CAWGGQGAYEQYF
TGTGCCTGGGGGGGACAGGGTGCCTACGAGCAGTACTTC
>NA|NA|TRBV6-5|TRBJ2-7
CASAEWDEQYF
TGTGCCAGCGCGGAGTGGGACGAGCAGTACTTC
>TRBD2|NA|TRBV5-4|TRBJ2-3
CASSLEASGDIDTQYF
TGTGCCAGCAGCTTGGAGGCTAGCGGGGATATAGATACGCAGTATTTT
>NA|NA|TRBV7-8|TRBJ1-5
CASSLEYREKNQPQHF
TGTGCCAGCAGCTTAGAGTACAGGGAGAAAAATCAGCCCCAGCATTTT
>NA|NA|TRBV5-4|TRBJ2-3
CASYGGATADTQYF
TGTGCCAGTTACGGGGGCGCCACGGCAGATACGCAGTATTTT
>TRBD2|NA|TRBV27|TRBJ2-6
CASSKLAGTSGANVLTF
TGTGCCAGCAGTAAGCTAGCGGGGACCTCTGGGGCCAACGTCCTGACTTTC
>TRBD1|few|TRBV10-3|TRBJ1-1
CAISEKQGGGNTEAFF
TGTGCCATCAGTGAAAAACAGGGGGGCGGCAACACTGAAGCTTTCTTT
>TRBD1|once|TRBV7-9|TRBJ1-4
CASSPGQRNEKLFF
TGTGCCAGCAGCCCGGGACAGCGAAATGAAAAACTGTTTTTT
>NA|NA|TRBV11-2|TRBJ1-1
CASSPITGSTEAFF
TGTGCCAGCAGCCCCATAACAGGGAGCACTGAAGCTTTCTTT
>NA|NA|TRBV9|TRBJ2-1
CASSVDRSSYNEQFF
TGTGCCAGCAGCGTTGACCGGAGCTCCTACAATGAGCAGTTCTTC
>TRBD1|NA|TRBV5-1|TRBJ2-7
CASSGTGTGVYEQYF
TGCGCCAGCAGCGGAACCGGGACAGGGGTATACGAGCAGTACTTC